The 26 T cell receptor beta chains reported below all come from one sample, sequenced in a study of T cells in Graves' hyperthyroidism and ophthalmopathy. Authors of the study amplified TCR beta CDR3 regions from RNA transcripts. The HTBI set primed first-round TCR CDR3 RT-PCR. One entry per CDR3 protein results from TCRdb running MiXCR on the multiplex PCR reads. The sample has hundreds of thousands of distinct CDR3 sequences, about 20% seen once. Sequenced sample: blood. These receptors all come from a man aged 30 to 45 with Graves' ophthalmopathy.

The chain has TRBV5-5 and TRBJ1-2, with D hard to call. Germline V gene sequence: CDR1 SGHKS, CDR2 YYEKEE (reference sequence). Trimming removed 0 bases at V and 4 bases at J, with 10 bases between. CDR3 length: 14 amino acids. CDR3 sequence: CASSLGAITYGYTF. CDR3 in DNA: TGTGCCAGCAGCTTGGGTGCAATTACCTATGGCTACACCTTC.

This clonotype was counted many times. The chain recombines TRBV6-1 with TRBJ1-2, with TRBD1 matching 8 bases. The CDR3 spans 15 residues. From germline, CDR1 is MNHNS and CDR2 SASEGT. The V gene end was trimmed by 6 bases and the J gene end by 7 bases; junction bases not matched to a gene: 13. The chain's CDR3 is CASRRDRQGLGGYTF. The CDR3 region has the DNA TGTGCCAGCAGGCGAGATAGACAGGGGTTAGGTGGCTACACCTTC.

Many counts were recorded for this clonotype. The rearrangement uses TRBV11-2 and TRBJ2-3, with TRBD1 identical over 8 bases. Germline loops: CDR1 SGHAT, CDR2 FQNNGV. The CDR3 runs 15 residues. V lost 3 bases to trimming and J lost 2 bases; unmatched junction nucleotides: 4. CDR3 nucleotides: TGTGCCAGCAGCTTTGGACAGGGAATCACAGATACGCAGTATTTT. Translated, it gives CASSFGQGITDTQYF.

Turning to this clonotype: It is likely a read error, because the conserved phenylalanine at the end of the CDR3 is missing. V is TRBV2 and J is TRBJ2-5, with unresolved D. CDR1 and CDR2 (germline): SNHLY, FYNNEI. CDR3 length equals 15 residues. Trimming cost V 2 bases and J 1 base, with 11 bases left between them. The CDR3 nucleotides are TGTGCCAGCAGTGAATTTCACCCAACCCAAGAGACCCAGTACTCC. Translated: CASSEFHPTQETQYS.

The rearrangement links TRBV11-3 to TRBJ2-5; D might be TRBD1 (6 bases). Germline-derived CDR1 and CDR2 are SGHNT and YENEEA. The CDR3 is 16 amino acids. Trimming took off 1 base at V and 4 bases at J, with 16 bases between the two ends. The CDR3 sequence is CASSLGTGKWRETQYF. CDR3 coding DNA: TGTGCCAGCAGCTTAGGAACAGGGAAGTGGCGAGAGACCCAGTACTTC. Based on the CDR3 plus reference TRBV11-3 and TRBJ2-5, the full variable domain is EAGVVQSPRYKIIEKKQPVAFWCNPISGHNTLYWYLQNLGQGPELLIRYENEEAVDDSQLPKDRFSAERLKGVDSTLKIQPAELGDSAVYLCASSLGTGKWRETQYFGPGTRLLVL.

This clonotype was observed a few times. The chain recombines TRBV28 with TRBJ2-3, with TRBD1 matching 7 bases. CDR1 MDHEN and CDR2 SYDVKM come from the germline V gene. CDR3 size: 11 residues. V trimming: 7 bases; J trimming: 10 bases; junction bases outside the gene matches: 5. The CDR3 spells CASTQRGPQYF. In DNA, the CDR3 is TGTGCCAGCACCCAGAGGGGGCCGCAGTATTTT.

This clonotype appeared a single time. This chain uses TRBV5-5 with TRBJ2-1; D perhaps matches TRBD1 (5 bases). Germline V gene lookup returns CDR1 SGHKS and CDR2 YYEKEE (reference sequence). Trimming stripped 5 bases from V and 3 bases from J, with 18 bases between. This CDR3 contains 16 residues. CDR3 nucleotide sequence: TGTGCCAGCAGTAAGCCATTGGCAGGGTACTACAATGAGCAGTTCTTC. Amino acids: CASSKPLAGYYNEQFF.

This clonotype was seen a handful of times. The CDR3 is CASSPLGTGGYEQYF. The CDR3 DNA follows: TGTGCCAGCAGCCCATTGGGGACAGGGGGCTACGAGCAGTACTTC. V gene TRBV7-2 combines with J gene TRBJ2-7; TRBD1 matches at 11 bases. Germline lookup yields CDR1 SGHTA and CDR2 FQGNSA. Trimming removed 5 bases from V and 3 bases from J; junction bases left unmatched: 6. The CDR3 is made up of 15 amino acids. The entire variable domain, with the rest obtained from reference TRBV7-2 and TRBJ2-7, is as follows: GAGVSQSPSNKVTEKGKDVELRCDPISGHTALYWYRQSLGQGLEFLIYFQGNSAPDKSGLPSDRFSAERTGGSVSTLTIQRTQQEDSAVYLCASSPLGTGGYEQYFGPGTRLTVT.

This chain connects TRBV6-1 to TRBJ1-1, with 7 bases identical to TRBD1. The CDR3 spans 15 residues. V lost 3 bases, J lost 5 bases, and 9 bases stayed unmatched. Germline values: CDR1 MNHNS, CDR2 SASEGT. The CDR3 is CASSDHRGRVTEAFF. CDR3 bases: TGTGCCAGCAGTGATCATAGGGGGCGTGTTACTGAAGCTTTCTTT.

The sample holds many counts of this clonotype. As DNA, the CDR3 is TGTGCCAGCAGTTTAAGGCAGTATGGCTACACCTTC. Translating gives CASSLRQYGYTF. The rearrangement links TRBV12-3 or TRBV12-4 to TRBJ1-2; D is uncertain. The CDR3 runs 12 residues. Deletions cut 2 bases from V and 5 bases from J, with 6 bases between.

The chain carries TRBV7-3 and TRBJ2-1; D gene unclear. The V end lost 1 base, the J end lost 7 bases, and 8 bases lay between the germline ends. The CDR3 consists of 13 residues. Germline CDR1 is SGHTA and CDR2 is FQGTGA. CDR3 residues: CASSLILGNEQFF. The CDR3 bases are TGTGCCAGCAGCTTAATTCTTGGGAATGAGCAGTTCTTC.

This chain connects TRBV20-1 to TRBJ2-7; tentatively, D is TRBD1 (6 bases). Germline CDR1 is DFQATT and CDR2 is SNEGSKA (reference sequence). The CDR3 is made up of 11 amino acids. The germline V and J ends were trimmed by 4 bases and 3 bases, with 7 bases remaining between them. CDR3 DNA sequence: TGCAGTGCTACGACAGGCTACGAGCAGTACTTC. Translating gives CSATTGYEQYF.

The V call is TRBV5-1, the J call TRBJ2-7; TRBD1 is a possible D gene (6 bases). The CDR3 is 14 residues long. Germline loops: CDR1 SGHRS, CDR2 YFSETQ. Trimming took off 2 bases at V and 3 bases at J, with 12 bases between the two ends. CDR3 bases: TGCGCCAGCAGCTTCGAGAGGGGGTACTACGAGCAGTACTTC. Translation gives CASSFERGYYEQYF.

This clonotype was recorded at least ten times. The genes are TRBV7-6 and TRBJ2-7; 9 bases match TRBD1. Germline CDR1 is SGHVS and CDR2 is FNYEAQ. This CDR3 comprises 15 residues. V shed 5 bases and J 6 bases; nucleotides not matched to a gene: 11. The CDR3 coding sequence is TGTGCCAGCAGCCTGGGACAGGGTTTGTTGTCCGAGCAGTACTTC. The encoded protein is CASSLGQGLLSEQYF.

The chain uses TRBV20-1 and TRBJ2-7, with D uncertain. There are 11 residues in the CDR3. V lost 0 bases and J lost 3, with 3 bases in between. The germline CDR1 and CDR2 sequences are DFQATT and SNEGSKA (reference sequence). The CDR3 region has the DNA TGCAGTGCTAGAGATGACTACGAGCAGTACTTC. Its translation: CSARDDYEQYF.

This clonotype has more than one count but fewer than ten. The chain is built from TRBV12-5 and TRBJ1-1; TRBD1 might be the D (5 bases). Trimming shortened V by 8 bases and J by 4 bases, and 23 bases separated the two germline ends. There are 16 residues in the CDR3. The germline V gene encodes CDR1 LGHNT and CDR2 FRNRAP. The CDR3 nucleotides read TGTGCTAGTCGAGGACCCCAGGGCCAAGTGAGCACTGAAGCTTTCTTT. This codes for CASRGPQGQVSTEAFF.

The CDR3 loop is CASSLVEGGSNEQYF. DNA of the CDR3: TGTGCCAGCAGCTTAGTAGAGGGAGGCTCAAACGAGCAGTACTTC. The genes are TRBV7-6 and TRBJ2-7, with D tentatively TRBD2 (6 bases). This CDR3 has 15 residues. Germline CDR1 and CDR2: SGHVS and FNYEAQ. V was pared by 1 base and J by 5 bases, with 15 bases between.

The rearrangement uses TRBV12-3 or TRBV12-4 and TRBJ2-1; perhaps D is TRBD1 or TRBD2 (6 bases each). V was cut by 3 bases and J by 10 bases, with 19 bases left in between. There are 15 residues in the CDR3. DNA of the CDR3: TGTGCCAGCAGTTTGGGGGGCGTGTCTACGAAAGAGCAGTTCTTC. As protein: CASSLGGVSTKEQFF.

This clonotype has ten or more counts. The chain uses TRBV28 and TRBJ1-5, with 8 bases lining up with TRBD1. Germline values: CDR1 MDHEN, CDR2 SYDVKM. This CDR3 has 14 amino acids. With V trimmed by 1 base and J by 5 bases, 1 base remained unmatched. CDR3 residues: CASSLSTGDQPQHF. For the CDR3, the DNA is TGTGCCAGCAGTTTATCGACAGGGGATCAGCCCCAGCATTTT. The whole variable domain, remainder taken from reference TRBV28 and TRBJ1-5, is DVKVTQSSRYLVKRTGEKVFLECVQDMDHENMFWYRQDPGLGLRLIYFSYDVKMKEKGDIPEGYSVSREKKERFSLILESASTNQTSMYLCASSLSTGDQPQHFGDGTRLSIL.

The chain's CDR3 is CASSVGGGGTGELFF. CDR3 coding DNA: TGTGCCAGCAGCGTAGGGGGGGGGGGCACCGGGGAGCTGTTTTTT. This chain uses TRBV9 with TRBJ2-2; 7 nucleotides line up with TRBD2. CDR3 size: 15 residues. V was clipped by 0 bases and J by 4 bases; unmatched bases: 3. CDR1 is SGDLS and CDR2 is YYNGEE in the germline V gene.

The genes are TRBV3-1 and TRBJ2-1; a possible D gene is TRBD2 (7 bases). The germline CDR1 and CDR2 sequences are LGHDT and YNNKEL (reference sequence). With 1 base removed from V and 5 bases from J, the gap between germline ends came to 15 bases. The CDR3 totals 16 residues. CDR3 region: CASSQVRGASDNEQFF. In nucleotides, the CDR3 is TGTGCCAGCAGCCAAGTCCGGGGGGCCAGCGACAATGAGCAGTTCTTC.

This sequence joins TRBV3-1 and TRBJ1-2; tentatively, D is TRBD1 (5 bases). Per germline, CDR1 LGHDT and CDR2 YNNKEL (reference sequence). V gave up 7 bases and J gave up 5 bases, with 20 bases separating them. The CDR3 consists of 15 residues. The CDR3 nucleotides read TGTGCCAGCAACCCATCCGGGTCCGGGGGGTATGGCTACACCTTC. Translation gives CASNPSGSGGYGYTF.

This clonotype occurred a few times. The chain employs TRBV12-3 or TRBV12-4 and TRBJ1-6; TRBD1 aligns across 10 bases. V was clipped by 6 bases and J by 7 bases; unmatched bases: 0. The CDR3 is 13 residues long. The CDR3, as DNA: TGTGCCAGCAGGGGACAGGGGAATTCACCCCTCCACTTT. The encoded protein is CASRGQGNSPLHF.

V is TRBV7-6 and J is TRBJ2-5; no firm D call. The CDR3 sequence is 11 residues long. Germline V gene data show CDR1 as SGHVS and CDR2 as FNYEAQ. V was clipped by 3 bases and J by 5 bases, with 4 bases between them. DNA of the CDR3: TGTGCCAGCAGCTTCAGTGAGACCCAGTACTTC. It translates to CASSFSETQYF.

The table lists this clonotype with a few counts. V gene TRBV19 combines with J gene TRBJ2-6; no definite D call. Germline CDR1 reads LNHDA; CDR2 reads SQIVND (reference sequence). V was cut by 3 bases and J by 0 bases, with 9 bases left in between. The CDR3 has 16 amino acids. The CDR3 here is CASSMGHSSGANVLTF. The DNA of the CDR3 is TGTGCCAGTAGTATGGGTCACAGCTCTGGGGCCAACGTCCTGACTTTC.

CDR3 residues: CASSLARDRDEKLFF. CDR3 sequence (DNA): TGTGCCAGCAGTTTAGCTAGGGACCGAGATGAAAAACTGTTTTTT. The gene calls are TRBV28 and TRBJ1-4, with D possibly being TRBD1 (5 bases). Germline V gene data show CDR1 as MDHEN and CDR2 as SYDVKM. This CDR3 contains 15 residues. V was clipped by 2 bases and J by 6 bases, with 13 bases between them.